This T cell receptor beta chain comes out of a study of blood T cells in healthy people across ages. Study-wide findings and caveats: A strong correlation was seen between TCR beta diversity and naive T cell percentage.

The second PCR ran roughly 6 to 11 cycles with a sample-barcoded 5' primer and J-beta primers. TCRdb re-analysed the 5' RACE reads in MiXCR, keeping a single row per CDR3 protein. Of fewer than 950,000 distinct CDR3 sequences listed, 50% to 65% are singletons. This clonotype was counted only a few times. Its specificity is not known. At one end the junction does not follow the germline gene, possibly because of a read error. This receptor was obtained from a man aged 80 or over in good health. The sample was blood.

The CDR3 reads CAISGLSTDTQYF. CDR3 sequence (DNA): TGTGCCATCAGCGGCCTGAGCACAGATACGCAGTATTTT. The rearrangement links TRBV15 to TRBJ2-3, with D perhaps TRBD2 (5 bases). CDR3 length equals 13 residues. Per germline, CDR1 LNHNV and CDR2 YYDKDF (reference sequence).